Reported below is one TCR beta chain. The data were taken from a study of blood T cell repertoires in COVID-19. At the level of the study: COVID-19 samples from acute and convalescent phases originated in the United States, Italy and Spain.

TCRdb's table, derived via immunoSEQ multiplex PCR, lists solely in-frame clones and lacks some. The table shows about 180,000 clones, with roughly 88% occurring only once. Cohort 3 donors counted as recovered after two negative PCRs, clearance, or resolved symptoms. V lost 0 bases and J lost 15, with 10 bases in between. Germline V gives CDR1 SGHRS, CDR2 YFSETQ. CDR3 length: 12 residues. The V gene is TRBV5-1, the J gene TRBJ1-6; D is unresolved. The TCR was taken from a woman in her thirties who had recovered from COVID-19. The sequencing sample was made of PBMCs or T cells enriched from blood (not recorded which). The CDR3 loop reads CASSLGGVLLHF. CDR3 nucleotide sequence: TGCGCCAGCAGCTTGGGGGGAGTACTCCTCCACTTT.